This T cell receptor beta chain was documented in a study of human T cells and chemical hapten exposure. Study-wide background: On 2 cm by 2 cm of upper inner arm skin, sensitization was performed with 2% DPC. The cohort included alopecia areata under or over 50% scalp, totalis and universalis. Largely, small differences in pooled library volume made per-sample TCR yields vary.

Per germline, CDR1 SQVTM and CDR2 ANQGSEA. J gave up 0 bases and V 7 bases, and 5 bases lay outside the gene matches. The CDR3 totals 15 residues. This clonotype came up many times. The antigen remains unidentified. From the RACE reads, TCRdb called clonotypes with MiXCR, one entry per CDR3 protein. The sample gives some 300,000 distinct CDR3 sequences, 5% to 6.5% of which show up once; more than 8% is in the top ten. Points from the study as a whole: It should be noted that donors had alopecia, so their immune response may differ from healthy people's.

Time point in this sample: pre-sensitization, week 0. The treatment: therapeutic diphenylcyclopropenone sensitization with weekly scalp DPC. The receptor comes from a woman younger than 30 with alopecia areata. Some clones in this sample may be carry-over from other donors' samples. This rearrangement joins TRBV29-1 to TRBJ2-2, with 10 bases lining up with TRBD1. This specimen was whole blood, taken in connection with sensitization to the hapten diphenylcyclopropenone (DPC). CDR3 nucleotides: TGCAGCGCCCAGGACAGGGGGTCGAACACCGGGGAGCTGTTTTTT. This sequence encodes CSAQDRGSNTGELFF.